This T cell receptor beta chain originates from a study of T cells in Graves' hyperthyroidism and ophthalmopathy. Germline values: CDR1 SGDLS, CDR2 YYNGEE. Deletions cut 3 bases from V and 4 bases from J, with 16 bases between. CDR3 length: 15 amino acids. RNA transcripts yielded amplified TCR beta CDR3 regions. The primer set for the first-round RT-PCR of the TCR CDR3 was HTBI. Each CDR3 protein gets one entry after TCRdb re-called the multiplex PCR reads with MiXCR. The top ten hold about half of the sample, which has 340,000 or so distinct CDR3 sequences, about 18% seen once. The sequence was collected from a woman in her forties or fifties with Graves' hyperthyroidism. Source material: blood. The V call is TRBV9, the J call TRBJ1-1, with D possibly being TRBD1 (5 bases). The CDR3 spells CASSAQLEGSTEAFF. The CDR3 nucleotides are TGTGCCAGCAGCGCCCAATTGGAGGGGAGCACTGAAGCTTTCTTT.